The source of this T cell receptor (beta chain) is a study of T cell repertoires in cytomegalovirus infection. Looking at the study overall: Based on public TCR beta signatures, there were indications of CMV infection and of a matching HLA type. General study points: Dominating the ex vivo response were TCR beta clonotypes that were CMV-specific and HLA-C-restricted. Summed frequency of shared TCR beta families picked out CMV carriers who also had the relevant HLA.

CDR3 size: 16 residues. V gave up 1 base and J gave up 2 bases; unmatched junction bases: 8. Germline lookup yields CDR1 DFQATT and CDR2 SNEGSKA (reference sequence). TCRdb recomputed calls from the reads with MiXCR, one row per CDR3 protein. This sample carries 480,000 or so distinct CDR3 sequences, 11% of them seen once, and the ten largest clones take about a tenth. This clonotype occurred a few times. Its antigen remains unknown. This clonotype was sampled from a human donor in good health (CMV status not recorded). Some clones in this sample may be carry-over from other donors' samples. Sequenced input: PBMCs. The chain combines TRBV20-1 with TRBJ2-5; 9 bases fit TRBD1. The CDR3 DNA reads as TGCAGTGCTAGAGTTCCTAGGGACAGGGCACAAGAGACCCAGTACTTC. It encodes CSARVPRDRAQETQYF.